Listed below are T cell receptor beta chains from one sample, sequenced in a study of cytomegalovirus exposure and HLA in healthy donors. Profiling relied on immunoSEQ multiplex PCR, and the TCRdb table lists in-frame clones only, not all of them. Of about 190,000 clones in the sample, roughly 78% were seen once. The sample comprised PBMCs. These receptors came from a boy under 18 in good health and CMV-seronegative. CDR3s include the opening cysteine and the closing phenylalanine or tryptophan. D genes are given only for firm matches. Part of the rows lack a size; the others show once, few, many or a class for expanded clones.

D gene: TRBD1; V gene: TRBV6-6; clone size: -; J gene: TRBJ2-7; CDR3 DNA: TGTGCCACCAAATCGATAGACAGGGTTTGGAGCGAGCAGTACTTC; CDR3 protein: CATKSIDRVWSEQYF
D gene: TRBD1; V gene: TRBV5-4; clone size: -; J gene: TRBJ1-2; CDR3 DNA: TGTGCCAGCAGCTTCGGACAGGGGGACTATGGCTACACCTTC; CDR3 protein: CASSFGQGDYGYTF
D gene: -; V gene: TRBV5-4; clone size: -; J gene: TRBJ2-7; CDR3 DNA: TGTGCCAGCAGCTGGGGACAAAGTGTAACCTACGAGCAGTACTTC; CDR3 protein: CASSWGQSVTYEQYF
D gene: -; V gene: TRBV4-3; clone size: -; J gene: TRBJ2-1; CDR3 DNA: TGCGCCAGCAGCCCCCTTTCGAGCTCCTACAATGAGCAGTTCTTC; CDR3 protein: CASSPLSSSYNEQFF
D gene: TRBD1; V gene: TRBV28; clone size: -; J gene: TRBJ2-5; CDR3 DNA: TGTGCCAGCAGTTTATTCGGACAGGGGGGCAGGTACTTC; CDR3 protein: CASSLFGQGGRYF
D gene: -; V gene: TRBV4-2; clone size: -; J gene: TRBJ1-1; CDR3 DNA: TGTGCCAGCAGCCCTGTCGGGGGGACCTTCATGAACACTGAAGCTTTCTTT; CDR3 protein: CASSPVGGTFMNTEAFF
D gene: -; V gene: TRBV4-3; clone size: once; J gene: TRBJ1-1; CDR3 DNA: TGCGCCAGCAGCCCCCGGACAGCCTACACTGAAGCTTTCTTT; CDR3 protein: CASSPRTAYTEAFF
D gene: TRBD1; V gene: TRBV19; clone size: -; J gene: TRBJ1-5; CDR3 DNA: TGTGCCAGTAGTCGCGGCAGGGGGGCTTATAGCAATCAGCCCCAGCATTTT; CDR3 protein: CASSRGRGAYSNQPQHF
D gene: TRBD2; V gene: TRBV2; clone size: -; J gene: TRBJ2-7; CDR3 DNA: TGTGCCAGCAGTGAAAGAGTTGGCGGGAGGGTCTACGAGCAGTACTTC; CDR3 protein: CASSERVGGRVYEQYF
D gene: TRBD1; V gene: TRBV7-9; clone size: -; J gene: TRBJ1-2; CDR3 DNA: TGTTCCAGCAGCTTCCAGGGACAGGGGGCTCTCTATGGCTACACCTTC; CDR3 protein: CSSSFQGQGALYGYTF
D gene: -; V gene: TRBV11-2; clone size: -; J gene: TRBJ1-1; CDR3 DNA: TGTGCCAGCAGCTTAGGGTCTAAGGCGGGGACTGAAGCTTTCTTT; CDR3 protein: CASSLGSKAGTEAFF
D gene: -; V gene: TRBV30; clone size: -; J gene: TRBJ1-5; CDR3 DNA: TGTGCCTGGAGCGACGTAGAGGCCCCCCAGCATTTT; CDR3 protein: CAWSDVEAPQHF
D gene: -; V gene: TRBV11-2; clone size: -; J gene: TRBJ2-7; CDR3 DNA: TGTGCCAGCAGCTTACAGGTTAGCTCCTACGAGCAGTACTTC; CDR3 protein: CASSLQVSSYEQYF
D gene: -; V gene: TRBV19; clone size: -; J gene: TRBJ2-1; CDR3 DNA: TGTGCCAGTAGTACCCGGGGTGGCTCCTACAATGAGCAGTTCTTC; CDR3 protein: CASSTRGGSYNEQFF
D gene: -; V gene: TRBV6-5; clone size: -; J gene: TRBJ1-1; CDR3 DNA: TGTGCCAGCAGTTACGTTCCGGGGGGGAACACTGAAGCTTTCTTT; CDR3 protein: CASSYVPGGNTEAFF
D gene: TRBD1; V gene: TRBV27; clone size: -; J gene: TRBJ2-7; CDR3 DNA: TGTGCCAGCAGAGAAGGGGACAGGGGTAATGAGGAGCAGTACTTC; CDR3 protein: CASREGDRGNEEQYF
D gene: -; V gene: TRBV19; clone size: -; J gene: TRBJ1-2; CDR3 DNA: TGTGCCAGTAGTATAGGTACCGGGACAAAGAACTATGGCTACACCTTC; CDR3 protein: CASSIGTGTKNYGYTF
D gene: -; V gene: TRBV5-5; clone size: -; J gene: TRBJ2-3; CDR3 DNA: TGTGCCAGCAGCTTCACAGATGGCACAGATACGCAGTATTTT; CDR3 protein: CASSFTDGTDTQYF
D gene: TRBD2; V gene: TRBV11-2; clone size: -; J gene: TRBJ2-7; CDR3 DNA: TGTGCCAGCAGCTTCATAGCGGGTCCCTACGAGCAGTACTTC; CDR3 protein: CASSFIAGPYEQYF
D gene: TRBD1; V gene: TRBV5-1; clone size: -; J gene: TRBJ1-1; CDR3 DNA: TGCGCCAGCAGCTCATTCTTATTCGGACAGGGGGCCGGACGGACTGAAGCTTTCTTT; CDR3 protein: CASSSFLFGQGAGRTEAFF
D gene: -; V gene: TRBV7-7; clone size: -; J gene: TRBJ2-5; CDR3 DNA: TGTGCTAGCAGCTTGGCCAGGGAAGAGACCCAGTACTTC; CDR3 protein: CASSLAREETQYF
D gene: TRBD1; V gene: TRBV25-1; clone size: few; J gene: TRBJ1-1; CDR3 DNA: TGTGCCAGCCAGGGGGATGGCACTGAAGCTTTCTTT; CDR3 protein: CASQGDGTEAFF
D gene: -; V gene: TRBV5-5; clone size: -; J gene: TRBJ1-1; CDR3 DNA: TGTGCCAGCAGCGCCGGACTGAGAGGAGGGGACACTGAAGCTTTCTTT; CDR3 protein: CASSAGLRGGDTEAFF
D gene: -; V gene: TRBV5-1; clone size: -; J gene: TRBJ1-1; CDR3 DNA: TGCGCCAGCAGCTTGTTGCAGGGTGGGAACACTGAAGCTTTCTTT; CDR3 protein: CASSLLQGGNTEAFF
D gene: TRBD1; V gene: TRBV2; clone size: -; J gene: TRBJ1-2; CDR3 DNA: TGTGCCAGCAGTGACGAAGGGGGCGGACTCGCCCATGGCTACACCTTC; CDR3 protein: CASSDEGGGLAHGYTF
D gene: -; V gene: TRBV6-1; clone size: few; J gene: TRBJ2-3; CDR3 DNA: TGTGCCAGCAGGGAGAGGGCGGGACTCACAGATACGCAGTATTTT; CDR3 protein: CASRERAGLTDTQYF
D gene: -; V gene: TRBV1; clone size: -; J gene: TRBJ1-1; CDR3 DNA: TGCACCAGCAGCCACGGGGGTAGACGGGCTCTTCAGGGGGATACTGAAGCTTTCTTT; CDR3 protein: CTSSHGGRRALQGDTEAFF
D gene: -; V gene: TRBV10-3; clone size: -; J gene: TRBJ1-5; CDR3 DNA: TGTGCCATCAGTGTAGGGGGACGCGGCAATCAGCCCCAGCATTTT; CDR3 protein: CAISVGGRGNQPQHF
D gene: TRBD2; V gene: TRBV7-9; clone size: -; J gene: TRBJ2-3; CDR3 DNA: TGTGCCAGCAGCTTGCCGGGACTAGCGCATTATGATACGCAGTATTTT; CDR3 protein: CASSLPGLAHYDTQYF
D gene: TRBD1; V gene: TRBV7-2; clone size: -; J gene: TRBJ1-5; CDR3 DNA: TGTGCCAGCAGCTTAACAGGGGGCGCAAGAAGCAATCAGCCCCAGCATTTT; CDR3 protein: CASSLTGGARSNQPQHF
D gene: -; V gene: TRBV10-2; clone size: -; J gene: TRBJ1-1; CDR3 DNA: TGCGCCAGCAGTGTTGCAGGGAACACTGAAGCTTTCTTT; CDR3 protein: CASSVAGNTEAFF
D gene: -; V gene: TRBV28; clone size: few; J gene: TRBJ1-5; CDR3 DNA: TGTGCCAGCAATTCGGTCAATCAGCCCCAGCATTTT; CDR3 protein: CASNSVNQPQHF
D gene: -; V gene: TRBV7-9; clone size: -; J gene: TRBJ1-1; CDR3 DNA: TGTGCCAGCAGCTTATTAACTGATCGAACGAACACTGAAGCTTTCTTT; CDR3 protein: CASSLLTDRTNTEAFF
D gene: -; V gene: TRBV2; clone size: few; J gene: TRBJ1-5; CDR3 DNA: TGTGCCAGCAGTGACAGGGCGTATAGCAATCAGCCCCAGCATTTT; CDR3 protein: CASSDRAYSNQPQHF
D gene: -; V gene: TRBV7-9; clone size: -; J gene: TRBJ2-1; CDR3 DNA: TGTGCCAGCAGCTTGGCACAGGGTCTCCTCAATGAGCAGTTCTTC; CDR3 protein: CASSLAQGLLNEQFF
D gene: -; V gene: TRBV9; clone size: -; J gene: TRBJ1-1; CDR3 DNA: TGTGCCAGCAGCGTAGGACATAAGGCCTACCAGGGTGAAGCTTTCTTT; CDR3 protein: CASSVGHKAYQGEAFF
D gene: -; V gene: TRBV29-1; clone size: -; J gene: TRBJ1-2; CDR3 DNA: TGCAGCGTTGATAGGAGGGAGGGCTACACCTTC; CDR3 protein: CSVDRREGYTF
D gene: TRBD1; V gene: TRBV28; clone size: few; J gene: TRBJ2-7; CDR3 DNA: TGTGCCGTAGAAGCCGGGACAGGGGACGAGCAGTACTTC; CDR3 protein: CAVEAGTGDEQYF
D gene: TRBD1; V gene: TRBV13; clone size: few; J gene: TRBJ1-2; CDR3 DNA: TGTGCCAGCAGCTCCAACAGGGGTCCGAACTATGGCTACACCTTC; CDR3 protein: CASSSNRGPNYGYTF
D gene: TRBD1; V gene: TRBV2; clone size: few; J gene: TRBJ1-1; CDR3 DNA: TGTGCCAGCATCCCCTTTAGGACAGGGAGGTATAGGGCTAACACTGAAGCTTTCTTT; CDR3 protein: CASIPFRTGRYRANTEAFF
D gene: -; V gene: TRBV10-3; clone size: -; J gene: TRBJ2-1; CDR3 DNA: TGTGCCATCAGTGTGAGTCATGGGGAGCAGGGGCGCCACAATGAGCAGTTCTTC; CDR3 protein: CAISVSHGEQGRHNEQFF
D gene: -; V gene: TRBV19; clone size: -; J gene: TRBJ1-4; CDR3 DNA: TGTGCCAGTAGTGGAACGAGGCCCTTCCCTAATGAAAAACTGTTTTTT; CDR3 protein: CASSGTRPFPNEKLFF
D gene: -; V gene: TRBV6-6; clone size: -; J gene: TRBJ2-7; CDR3 DNA: TGTGCCAGCAGGCGGATCGACGAGCAGTACTTC; CDR3 protein: CASRRIDEQYF
D gene: -; V gene: TRBV5-4; clone size: -; J gene: TRBJ1-1; CDR3 DNA: TGTGCCAGCAGCAGCATTATGAACACTGAAGCTTTCTTT; CDR3 protein: CASSSIMNTEAFF
D gene: -; V gene: TRBV5-6; clone size: -; J gene: TRBJ2-2; CDR3 DNA: TGTGCCAGCAGCTTGGGAGGGTCCAGGGAGCTGTTTTTT; CDR3 protein: CASSLGGSRELFF
D gene: -; V gene: TRBV21-1; clone size: few; J gene: TRBJ2-2; CDR3 DNA: TGTGCCAGCAGCAAAGTGGGAGAGTCGGGAGGGCCGTTAACCGGGGAGCTGTTTTTT; CDR3 protein: CASSKVGESGGPLTGELFF
D gene: TRBD2; V gene: TRBV5-6; clone size: -; J gene: TRBJ2-4; CDR3 DNA: TGTGCCAGCAGCTTGGAGAGGCTAGCGGGAGACATTCAGTACTTC; CDR3 protein: CASSLERLAGDIQYF
D gene: TRBD1; V gene: TRBV4-1; clone size: -; J gene: TRBJ1-1; CDR3 DNA: TGCGCCAGCAGCCAAGACCTTACCGGGACAGGGGTTGGCACTGAAGCTTTCTTT; CDR3 protein: CASSQDLTGTGVGTEAFF
D gene: -; V gene: TRBV6-5; clone size: -; J gene: TRBJ2-3; CDR3 DNA: TGTGCCAGCAAGGCGGGTGCTAGCACAGATACGCAGTATTTT; CDR3 protein: CASKAGASTDTQYF
D gene: TRBD1; V gene: TRBV29-1; clone size: -; J gene: TRBJ2-7; CDR3 DNA: TGCAGCGTTGACGGACAGGGGGGCCACGAGCAGTACTTC; CDR3 protein: CSVDGQGGHEQYF
D gene: TRBD1; V gene: TRBV5-1; clone size: -; J gene: TRBJ2-3; CDR3 DNA: TGCGCCAGCAGCTTGGAGACAGGGCCCACAGATACGCAGTATTTT; CDR3 protein: CASSLETGPTDTQYF
D gene: -; V gene: TRBV18; clone size: -; J gene: TRBJ1-1; CDR3 DNA: TGTGCCAGCTCACCGGAGATGAACACTGAAGCTTTCTTT; CDR3 protein: CASSPEMNTEAFF
D gene: -; V gene: TRBV7-2; clone size: -; J gene: TRBJ2-1; CDR3 DNA: TGTGCCAGCAGCCCCTCGGGGGGCACTGAGCAGTTCTTC; CDR3 protein: CASSPSGGTEQFF
D gene: -; V gene: TRBV11-2; clone size: once; J gene: TRBJ1-1; CDR3 DNA: TGTGCCAGCAGCTTAAGAGGGCTGAACACTGAAGCTTTCTTT; CDR3 protein: CASSLRGLNTEAFF
D gene: TRBD1; V gene: TRBV25-1; clone size: once; J gene: TRBJ2-4; CDR3 DNA: TGTGCCAGCAGTAGGGTACAGGGGAGCATTCAGTACTTC; CDR3 protein: CASSRVQGSIQYF
D gene: -; V gene: TRBV5-6; clone size: once; J gene: TRBJ2-7; CDR3 DNA: TGTGCCAGCAGCTTAGTCGGGAGTAGGTCCTACGAGCAGTACTTC; CDR3 protein: CASSLVGSRSYEQYF
D gene: -; V gene: TRBV6-1; clone size: few; J gene: TRBJ2-6; CDR3 DNA: TGTGCCAGCAGTGAGGACTCATCTGGGGCCAACGTCCTGACTTTC; CDR3 protein: CASSEDSSGANVLTF
D gene: TRBD2; V gene: TRBV4-1; clone size: -; J gene: TRBJ2-1; CDR3 DNA: TGCGCCAGCAGCCAAGAGAAGAGCGGCGCTAGCGGACACAATGAGCAGTTCTTC; CDR3 protein: CASSQEKSGASGHNEQFF
D gene: -; V gene: TRBV9; clone size: -; J gene: TRBJ1-6; CDR3 DNA: TGTGCCAGCAGCGGTAGGGAGAGCTCCTATAATTCACCCCTCCACTTT; CDR3 protein: CASSGRESSYNSPLHF